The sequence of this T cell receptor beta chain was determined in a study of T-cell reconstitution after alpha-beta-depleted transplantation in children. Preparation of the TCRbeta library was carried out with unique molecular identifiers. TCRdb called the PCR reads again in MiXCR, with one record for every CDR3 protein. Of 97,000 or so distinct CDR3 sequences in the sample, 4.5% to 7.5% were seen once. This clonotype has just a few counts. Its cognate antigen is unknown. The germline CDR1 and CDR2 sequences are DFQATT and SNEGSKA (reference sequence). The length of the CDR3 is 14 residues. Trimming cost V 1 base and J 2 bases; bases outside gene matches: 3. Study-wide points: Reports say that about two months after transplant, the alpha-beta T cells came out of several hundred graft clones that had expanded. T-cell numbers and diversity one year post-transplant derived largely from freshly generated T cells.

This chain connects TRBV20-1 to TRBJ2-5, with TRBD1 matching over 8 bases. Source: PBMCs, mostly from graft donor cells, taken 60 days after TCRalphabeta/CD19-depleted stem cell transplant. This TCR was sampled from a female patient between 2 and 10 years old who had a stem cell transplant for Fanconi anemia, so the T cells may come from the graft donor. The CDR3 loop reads CSARGDRRQETQYF. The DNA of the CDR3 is TGCAGTGCTAGAGGGGACAGGAGACAAGAGACCCAGTACTTC.